Each of the 20 T cell receptor beta chains below was sequenced from the same sample in a study of OX40 agonist ivuxolimab in advanced cancers. Profiled with immunoSEQ multiplex PCR; TCRdb holds only in-frame clones, not every one. This table holds some 110,000 clones, around 90% found once. The source material was CD4+ or CD8+ T cells sorted from blood, sampled in a trial of the OX40 agonist ivuxolimab. The receptors here all came from an adult with an advanced solid tumor such as melanoma, head and neck, liver or kidney cancer.

This clone was detected a few times. CDR3 DNA sequence: TGTGCCAGCTCACCAAGTACGTCCGGGACTGAAGCTTTCTTT. Translation gives CASSPSTSGTEAFF. This chain joins TRBV18 and TRBJ1-1, with no clear D. The CDR3 length is 14 residues. V shed 2 bases and J shed 5 bases, with 12 bases lying between them. Germline values: CDR1 KGHSH, CDR2 LQKENI.

A single count supports this clone. The V and J genes are TRBV5-4 and TRBJ2-2, with TRBD2 matching 10 bases. CDR3 length equals 15 residues. The V gene's germline CDR1 is SGHNT and CDR2 YYREEE (reference sequence). V lost 0 bases, J lost 6 bases, and 2 bases stayed unmatched. This chain's CDR3 is CASSLELAGPGELFF. CDR3 in DNA: TGTGCCAGCAGCTTGGAACTAGCGGGACCCGGGGAGCTGTTTTTT.

This chain links TRBV5-6 with TRBJ1-5; no clear D. The V gene lost 2 bases and the J gene lost 6 bases, with 12 bases spanning the gap. This CDR3 comprises 14 residues. Germline V CDR1 and CDR2: SGHDT, YYEEEE. The CDR3 DNA reads TGTGCCAGCAGCTTTTCCCCCGCAGGTCAGCCCCAGCATTTT. Translating it yields CASSFSPAGQPQHF.

Concerning this clone: The same CDR3 can be traced to other DNA sequences in this sample. The chain carries TRBV28 and TRBJ1-1; no reliable D call. Between the trimmed V and J ends, which lost 3 bases and 2 bases, there was a span of 7 bases. The CDR3 is made up of 13 amino acids. Germline CDR1 reads MDHEN; CDR2 reads SYDVKM. The CDR3 sequence: CASSLDGNTEAFF. The CDR3 nucleotides read TGTGCCAGCAGTTTGGACGGAAACACTGAAGCTTTCTTT.

The V and J genes are TRBV19 and TRBJ1-3; D not resolved. V lost 5 bases and J lost 0, with 11 bases in between. CDR3 length: 15 residues. Germline V CDR1 and CDR2: LNHDA, SQIVND (reference sequence). The CDR3 DNA follows: TGTGCCAGTAGTTCGGGCCGCGACTCTGGAAACACCATATATTTT. Its protein product is CASSSGRDSGNTIYF.

About this clone itself: Additional DNA sequences in this sample encode the identical CDR3. The chain links TRBV2 to TRBJ2-1; TRBD2 matches at 10 bases. The germline V gene has CDR1 SNHLY and CDR2 FYNNEI. CDR3 length equals 13 residues. V lost 4 bases and J lost 9; bases outside the gene matches: 3. The DNA for the CDR3 is TGTGCCAGCAGTGGGACTAGCGGTATTGAGCAGTTCTTC. This codes for CASSGTSGIEQFF.

The chain carries TRBV2 and TRBJ2-3; possibly TRBD2 for D (7 bases). Deletions cut 7 bases from V and 5 bases from J, with 19 bases between. Germline lookup yields CDR1 SNHLY and CDR2 FYNNEI. This CDR3 has 15 residues. The CDR3 here is CASTRGGGPGDTQYF. The CDR3 DNA reads as TGTGCCAGCACCCGAGGGGGAGGGCCTGGAGATACGCAGTATTTT.

This chain connects TRBV7-2 to TRBJ2-7; 9 bases fit TRBD1. Trimming took 5 bases from V and 5 from J; bases not matched to a gene: 10. Germline lookup yields CDR1 SGHTA and CDR2 FQGNSA. The CDR3 is 15 residues long. This CDR3 is CASSAYGQGQDEQYF. DNA for the CDR3: TGTGCCAGCAGCGCATACGGACAGGGGCAGGACGAGCAGTACTTC.

This clone occurred once. The genes are TRBV11-1 and TRBJ2-7; D perhaps matches TRBD1 (5 bases). This CDR3 contains 13 residues. V lost 6 bases and J lost 5, with 14 bases in between. Germline-derived CDR1 and CDR2 are SGHAT and FQDESV (reference sequence). The CDR3 region is CASRGPAAHEQYF. The CDR3 nucleotides read TGTGCCAGCAGGGGGCCTGCGGCCCACGAGCAGTACTTC.

The chain links TRBV7-9 to TRBJ1-3, with TRBD1 matching 8 bases. Germline V lookup: CDR1 SEHNR, CDR2 FQNEAQ (reference sequence). Trimming took 1 base from V and 8 from J; bases not matched to a gene: 10. The CDR3 has 16 amino acids. Here the CDR3 reads CASSLVSPTGADTIYF. The CDR3 DNA sequence: TGTGCCAGCAGCTTAGTGTCCCCGACAGGGGCGGACACCATATATTTT.

This chain joins TRBV19 and TRBJ1-3; D gene ambiguous. The V gene's germline CDR1 is LNHDA and CDR2 SQIVND (reference sequence). V was cut by 2 bases and J by 7 bases, with 6 bases left in between. The CDR3 is 12 amino acids. The CDR3 bases are TGTGCCAGTAGTATACGGAGGAACACCATATATTTT. Its translation is CASSIRRNTIYF.

The rearrangement links TRBV7-2 to TRBJ2-3; perhaps TRBD1 as D (6 bases). The CDR3 runs to 14 residues. Germline CDR1 reads SGHTA; CDR2 reads FQGNSA. The ends were cut back, 8 bases at V and 5 bases at J, with 17 bases in the middle. CDR3 amino acids: CASALIGGVDTQYF. The CDR3 region has the DNA TGTGCCAGCGCTCTCATTGGGGGCGTAGATACGCAGTATTTT.

The rearrangement joins TRBV14 to TRBJ1-3; D unresolved. Trimming left V 2 bases short and J 0 bases short, with 5 bases between. The CDR3 spans 14 residues. Germline V CDR1 and CDR2: SGHDN, FVKESK. The DNA of the CDR3 is TGTGCCAGCAGCCAACAGAGCTCTGGAAACACCATATATTTT. Translation: CASSQQSSGNTIYF. Full variable domain (rest looked up from reference TRBV14 and TRBJ1-3): EAGVTQFPSHSVIEKGQTVTLRCDPISGHDNLYWYRRVMGKEIKFLLHFVKESKQDESGMPNNRFLAERTGGTYSTLKVQPAELEDSGVYFCASSQQSSGNTIYFGEGSWLTVV.

The chain has TRBV5-1 and TRBJ2-7; 7 bases agree with TRBD1. The CDR3 is 15 residues long. The germline V gene encodes CDR1 SGHRS and CDR2 YFSETQ. The J segment lost 0 bases and the V segment lost 0 bases, leaving 3 bases of the junction unmatched. The CDR3 reads CASSLEQGPSYEQYF. The DNA for the CDR3 is TGCGCCAGCAGCTTGGAACAGGGGCCCTCCTACGAGCAGTACTTC.

The CDR3 DNA follows: TGTGCCAGCAGCCTACAGCCGGGACCAGGTACTGAAGCTTTCTTT. Translating gives CASSLQPGPGTEAFF. This rearrangement joins TRBV7-6 to TRBJ1-1; D is possibly TRBD1 (5 bases). Germline assignment: CDR1 SGHVS and CDR2 FNYEAQ. There are 15 residues in the CDR3. The V end lost 5 bases, the J end lost 5 bases, and 18 bases lay between the germline ends.

The V gene is TRBV21-1, the J gene TRBJ2-6; TRBD2 is the table's D call and was not checked against the DNA. TRBV21-1 is designated a pseudogene. The CDR3 covers 17 residues. Written as DNA, the CDR3 is TGTGCCACAAAAGGGGGAGGGCCCAGCTCTGGGGCCAACGTCCTGACTTTC. Encoded protein: CATKGGGPSSGANVLTF.

The chain carries TRBV5-1 and TRBJ2-7, with TRBD2 as a possible D gene (5 bases). CDR1 is SGHRS, CDR2 YFSETQ, per germline. The CDR3 has 15 amino acids. The germline V and J ends were trimmed by 6 bases and 5 bases, with 21 bases remaining between them. DNA of the CDR3: TGCGCCAGCAACCCCCGGGGTAGCGTGGTTGACGAGCAGTACTTC. Amino acid sequence: CASNPRGSVVDEQYF.

This chain links TRBV11-2 with TRBJ2-7; D gene ambiguous. This CDR3 spans 13 amino acids. Germline V gene data show CDR1 as SGHAT and CDR2 as FQNNGV. With 4 bases removed from V and 2 bases from J, the gap between germline ends came to 9 bases. DNA for the CDR3: TGTGCCAGCAGCTCACCCGTTGCCTACGAGCAGTACTTC. Its translation: CASSSPVAYEQYF. Full variable domain (missing parts from reference TRBV11-2 and TRBJ2-7): EAGVAQSPRYKIIEKRQSVAFWCNPISGHATLYWYQQILGQGPKLLIQFQNNGVVDDSQLPKDRFSAERLKGVDSTLKIQPAKLEDSAVYLCASSSPVAYEQYFGPGTRLTVT.

DNA for the CDR3: TGTGCCAGCAGCGGAAACAGGGGGCTTAGCTCTGGAAACACCATATATTTT. Protein sequence: CASSGNRGLSSGNTIYF. This rearrangement joins TRBV13 to TRBJ1-3; 9 positions agree with TRBD1. The V segment lost 5 bases and the J segment 0 bases; nucleotides outside the gene matches: 8. The germline gives CDR1 PRHDT, CDR2 FYEKMQ (reference sequence). There are 17 residues in the CDR3.

The chain joins TRBV7-9 to TRBJ2-1; 9 bases fit TRBD2. The junction had 6 bases not matched to a gene; V was cut back by 2 bases and J by 1 base. The germline gives CDR1 SEHNR, CDR2 FQNEAQ (reference sequence). The CDR3 covers 17 residues. The CDR3 sequence is CASSLPVAGVSYNEQFF. CDR3 nucleotide sequence: TGTGCCAGCAGCTTACCCGTAGCGGGAGTTTCCTACAATGAGCAGTTCTTC.